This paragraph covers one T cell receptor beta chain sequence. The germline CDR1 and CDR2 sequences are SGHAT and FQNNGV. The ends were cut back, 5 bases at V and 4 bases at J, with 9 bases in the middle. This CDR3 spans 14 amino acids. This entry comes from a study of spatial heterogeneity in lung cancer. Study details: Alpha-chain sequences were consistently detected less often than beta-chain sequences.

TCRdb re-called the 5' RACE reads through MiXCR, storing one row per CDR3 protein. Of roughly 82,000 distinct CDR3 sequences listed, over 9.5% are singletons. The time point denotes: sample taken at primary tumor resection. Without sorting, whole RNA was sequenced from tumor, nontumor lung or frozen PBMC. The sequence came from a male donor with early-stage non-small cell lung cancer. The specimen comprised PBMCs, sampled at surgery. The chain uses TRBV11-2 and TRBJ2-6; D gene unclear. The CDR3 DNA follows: TGTGCCAGCAGCCTATCGGCCGGGGCCAACGTCCTGACTTTC. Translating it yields CASSLSAGANVLTF. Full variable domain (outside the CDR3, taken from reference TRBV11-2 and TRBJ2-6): EAGVAQSPRYKIIEKRQSVAFWCNPISGHATLYWYQQILGQGPKLLIQFQNNGVVDDSQLPKDRFSAERLKGVDSTLKIQPAKLEDSAVYLCASSLSAGANVLTFGAGSRLTVL.